Listed here are 4 T cell receptor beta chains from one sample, sequenced in a study of blood T cell repertoires in COVID-19. Sequenced by immunoSEQ multiplex PCR; TCRdb stores in-frame clones only, minus some. The table has some 110,000 clones, around nine tenths seen once. The sample comprised peripheral blood. The receptors here all came from a man aged 40-55 years with acute or convalescent COVID-19.

V and J are TRBV30 and TRBJ1-4; D call uncertain. This CDR3 has 16 amino acids. Germline CDR1 reads GTSNPN; CDR2 reads SVGIG (reference sequence). V lost 1 base and J 4 bases, leaving 16 bases between the germline ends. The CDR3: CAWSAKLTADNEKLFF. CDR3 in DNA: TGTGCCTGGAGTGCAAAATTAACAGCAGATAATGAAAAACTGTTTTTT.

The rearrangement links TRBV19 to TRBJ1-1; 8 positions agree with TRBD1. This CDR3 comprises 15 residues. The junction had 11 bases not matched to a gene; V was cut back by 10 bases and J by 1 base. In germline, CDR1 is LNHDA, CDR2 SQIVND (reference sequence). DNA for the CDR3: TGTGCCACCCGCGACAGGGGAGGGAGGAACACTGAAGCTTTCTTT. Translation: CATRDRGGRNTEAFF.

This sequence joins TRBV11-2 and TRBJ2-7; weak D call: TRBD1 (5 bases). The CDR3 runs 14 residues. The V and J ends lost 1 base and 5 bases respectively, with 12 bases between them. The germline V gene has CDR1 SGHAT and CDR2 FQNNGV. The CDR3 loop reads CASSLAGKGHEQYF. In nucleotides, the CDR3 is TGTGCCAGCAGCTTAGCAGGGAAGGGGCACGAGCAGTACTTC.

This sequence joins TRBV27 and TRBJ1-5; 7 positions match TRBD1. The CDR3 is 15 residues long. CDR1 and CDR2 from the germline V gene are MNHEY and SMNVEV (reference sequence). V shed 5 bases, J shed 3 bases, and the junction held 7 bases outside the gene matches. In DNA form, the CDR3 reads TGTGCCAGCAGTCCCACCGGGACAGCCAATCAGCCCCAGCATTTT. Its protein product is CASSPTGTANQPQHF.